The entry below gives a single T cell receptor (beta chain) sequence along with its context. Its antigen remains unidentified. This sample was included in a study of blood T cells in healthy people across ages. Study at large: About one barcoded TCR beta cDNA was captured per two T cells.

Study outcomes and limitations: The long-lived group displayed more naive CD4+ cells, plus higher diversity, than the aged donors did.

Each individual donor underwent a draw of approximately 9.8 milliliters of peripheral blood. Primed by a sample-barcoded 5' primer and a J-beta primer mix, a second PCR proceeded for roughly 6 to 12 cycles. Each cDNA molecule carried a tag from a template-switch adaptor that contained 12 random nucleotides. TCRdb re-called the 5' RACE reads with MiXCR, one entry per CDR3 protein. The table includes about 970,000 distinct CDR3 sequences, roughly 50% detected once. The sequenced sample consisted of blood. The sequence derives from a woman aged 55-69 years in good health.

The CDR3 loop is CASQTTSGMGADTQYF. CDR3 nucleotides: TGTGCCAGCCAAACGACTAGCGGGATGGGGGCAGATACGCAGTATTTT. V usage is TRBV28 and J usage is TRBJ2-3, with 11 bases fitting TRBD2. Trimming at V came to 8 bases and at J to 4 bases, leaving 11 bases not matched to a gene. Germline CDR1 MDHEN, CDR2 SYDVKM. The CDR3 is 16 residues long. The variable domain in full, with the rest retrieved from reference TRBV28 and TRBJ2-3, is DVKVTQSSRYLVKRTGEKVFLECVQDMDHENMFWYRQDPGLGLRLIYFSYDVKMKEKGDIPEGYSVSREKKERFSLILESASTNQTSMYLCASQTTSGMGADTQYFGPGTRLTVL.